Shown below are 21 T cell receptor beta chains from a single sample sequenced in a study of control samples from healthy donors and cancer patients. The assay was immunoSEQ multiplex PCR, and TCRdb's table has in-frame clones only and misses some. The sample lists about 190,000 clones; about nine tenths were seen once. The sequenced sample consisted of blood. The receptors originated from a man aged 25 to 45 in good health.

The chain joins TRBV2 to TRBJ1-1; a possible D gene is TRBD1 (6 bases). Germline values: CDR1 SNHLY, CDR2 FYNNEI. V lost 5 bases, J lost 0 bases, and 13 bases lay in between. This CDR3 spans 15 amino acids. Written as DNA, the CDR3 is TGTGCCAGCAGTCGCCGACAGGTGATGAACACTGAAGCTTTCTTT. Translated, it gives CASSRRQVMNTEAFF.

CDR3 in amino acids: CASSQVPLKTRSSYEQYF. The CDR3 DNA is TGCGCCAGCAGCCAAGTTCCCTTAAAGACAAGGAGCTCCTACGAGCAGTACTTC. The chain joins TRBV4-1 to TRBJ2-7; D remains unclear. Germline V gene data show CDR1 as MGHRA and CDR2 as YSYEKL. V was shortened by 1 base and J by 0 bases, with 19 bases between the two germline ends. The length of the CDR3 is 18 residues.

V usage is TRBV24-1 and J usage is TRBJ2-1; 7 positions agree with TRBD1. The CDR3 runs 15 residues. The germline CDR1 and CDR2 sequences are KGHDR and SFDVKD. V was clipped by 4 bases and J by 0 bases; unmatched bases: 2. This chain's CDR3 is CATSDRQGSYNEQFF. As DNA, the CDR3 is TGTGCCACCAGTGACCGACAGGGCTCCTACAATGAGCAGTTCTTC.

The CDR3 DNA sequence: TGTGCCAGCAGGGATCGCAGGGGCGGGAACACTGAAGCTTTCTTT. Translating it yields CASRDRRGGNTEAFF. V gene TRBV6-6 combines with J gene TRBJ1-1, with D possibly matching TRBD1 (6 bases). V lost 6 bases and J 1 base, leaving 15 bases between the germline ends. The CDR3 loop spans 15 amino acids. Germline V gene lookup returns CDR1 MNHNY and CDR2 SVGAGI (reference sequence).

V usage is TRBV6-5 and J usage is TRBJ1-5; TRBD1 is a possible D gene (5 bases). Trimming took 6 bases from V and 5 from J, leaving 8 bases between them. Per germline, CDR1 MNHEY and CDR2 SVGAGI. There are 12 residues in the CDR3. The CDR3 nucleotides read TGTGCCAGCAGGCTAGGGGATCAGCCCCAGCATTTT. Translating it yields CASRLGDQPQHF.

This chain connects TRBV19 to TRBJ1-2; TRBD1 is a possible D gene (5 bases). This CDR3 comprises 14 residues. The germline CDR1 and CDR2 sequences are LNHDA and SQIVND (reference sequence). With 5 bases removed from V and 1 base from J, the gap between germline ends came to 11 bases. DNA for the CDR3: TGTGCCAGTAGTCAGACAGCTGTTAACTATGGCTACACCTTC. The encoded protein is CASSQTAVNYGYTF.

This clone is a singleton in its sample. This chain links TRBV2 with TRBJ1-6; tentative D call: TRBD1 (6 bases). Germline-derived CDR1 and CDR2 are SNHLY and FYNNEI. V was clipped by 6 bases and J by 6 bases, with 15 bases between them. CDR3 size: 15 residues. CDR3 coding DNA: TGTGCCAGCAGGGACGTGGGACACCGTAATTCACCCCTCCACTTT. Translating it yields CASRDVGHRNSPLHF. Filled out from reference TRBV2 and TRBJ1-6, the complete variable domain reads EPEVTQTPSHQVTQMGQEVILRCVPISNHLYFYWYRQILGQKVEFLVSFYNNEISEKSEIFDDQFSVERPDGSNFTLKIRSTKLEDSAMYFCASRDVGHRNSPLHFGNGTRLTVT.

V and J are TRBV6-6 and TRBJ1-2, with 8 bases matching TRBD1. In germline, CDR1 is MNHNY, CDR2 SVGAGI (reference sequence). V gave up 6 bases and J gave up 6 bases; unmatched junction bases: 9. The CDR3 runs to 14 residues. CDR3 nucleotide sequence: TGTGCCAGCAGCCGGACAGGGATCGATAATGGCTACACCTTC. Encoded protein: CASSRTGIDNGYTF.

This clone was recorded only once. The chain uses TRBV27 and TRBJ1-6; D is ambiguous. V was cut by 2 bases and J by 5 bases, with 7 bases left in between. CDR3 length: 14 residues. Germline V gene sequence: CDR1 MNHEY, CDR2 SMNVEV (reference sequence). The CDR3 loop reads CASSLKVNNSPLHF. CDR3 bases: TGTGCCAGCAGTTTAAAGGTTAATAATTCACCCCTCCACTTT.

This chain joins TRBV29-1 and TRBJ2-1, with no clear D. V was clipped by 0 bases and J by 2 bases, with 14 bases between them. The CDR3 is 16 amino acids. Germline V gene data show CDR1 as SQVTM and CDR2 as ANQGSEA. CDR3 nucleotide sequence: TGCAGCGTTGAAGATCTTGGCAGTTCAACCTACAATGAGCAGTTCTTC. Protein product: CSVEDLGSSTYNEQFF.

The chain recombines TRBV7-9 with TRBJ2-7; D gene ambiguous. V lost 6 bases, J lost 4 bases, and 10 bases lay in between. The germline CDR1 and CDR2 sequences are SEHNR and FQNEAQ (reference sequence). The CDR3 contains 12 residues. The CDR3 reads CASRTFIYEQYF. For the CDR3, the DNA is TGTGCCAGCAGAACCTTCATTTACGAGCAGTACTTC. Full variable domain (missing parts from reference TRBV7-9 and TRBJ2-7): DTGVSQNPRHKITKRGQNVTFRCDPISEHNRLYWYRQTLGQGPEFLTYFQNEAQLEKSRLLSDRFSAERPKGSFSTLEIQRTEQGDSAMYLCASRTFIYEQYFGPGTRLTVT.

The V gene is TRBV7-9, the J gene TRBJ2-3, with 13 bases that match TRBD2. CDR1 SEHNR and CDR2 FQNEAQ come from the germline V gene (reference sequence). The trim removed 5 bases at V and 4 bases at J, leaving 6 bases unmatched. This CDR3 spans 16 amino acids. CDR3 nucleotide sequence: TGTGCCAGCAGCACTAGCGGGGGGGTAGAGGCAGATACGCAGTATTTT. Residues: CASSTSGGVEADTQYF.

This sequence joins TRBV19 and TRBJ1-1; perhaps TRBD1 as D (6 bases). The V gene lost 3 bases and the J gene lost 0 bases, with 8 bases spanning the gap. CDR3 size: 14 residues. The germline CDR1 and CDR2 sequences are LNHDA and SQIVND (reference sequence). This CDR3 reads CASSMGAMNTEAFF. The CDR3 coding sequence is TGTGCCAGTAGTATGGGGGCCATGAACACTGAAGCTTTCTTT.

This CDR3 is CASSFSYEQYF. In nucleotides, the CDR3 is TGTGCCAGCAGTTTTTCCTACGAGCAGTACTTC. The V and J genes are TRBV6-6 and TRBJ2-7; D is unclear. V shed 4 bases and J shed 1 base, with 2 bases lying between them. The germline CDR1 and CDR2 sequences are MNHNY and SVGAGI (reference sequence). The CDR3 sequence is 11 residues long.

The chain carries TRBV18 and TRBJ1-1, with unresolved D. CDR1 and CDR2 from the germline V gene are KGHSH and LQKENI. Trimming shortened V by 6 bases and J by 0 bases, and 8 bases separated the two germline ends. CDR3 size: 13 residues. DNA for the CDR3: TGTGCCAGCTCTTCAGATATGAACACTGAAGCTTTCTTT. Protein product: CASSSDMNTEAFF.

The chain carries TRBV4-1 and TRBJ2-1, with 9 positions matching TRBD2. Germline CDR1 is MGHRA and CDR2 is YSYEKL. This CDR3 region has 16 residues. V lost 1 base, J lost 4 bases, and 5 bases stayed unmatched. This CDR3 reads CASSQGLAGPYNEQFF. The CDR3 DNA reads TGCGCCAGCAGCCAAGGGCTAGCGGGGCCTTACAATGAGCAGTTCTTC.

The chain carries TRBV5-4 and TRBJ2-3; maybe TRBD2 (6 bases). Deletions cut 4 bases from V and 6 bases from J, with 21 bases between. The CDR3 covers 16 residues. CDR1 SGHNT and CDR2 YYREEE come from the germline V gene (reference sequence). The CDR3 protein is CASSRLGDSLPDTQYF. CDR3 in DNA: TGTGCCAGCAGCAGACTCGGGGACTCACTTCCGGATACGCAGTATTTT.

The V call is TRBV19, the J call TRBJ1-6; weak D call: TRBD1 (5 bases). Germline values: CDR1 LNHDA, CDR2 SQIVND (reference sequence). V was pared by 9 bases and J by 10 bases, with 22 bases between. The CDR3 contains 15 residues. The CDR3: CASRRDWDLESPLHF. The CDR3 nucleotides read TGTGCCAGCAGACGGGATTGGGACCTTGAATCACCCCTCCACTTT.

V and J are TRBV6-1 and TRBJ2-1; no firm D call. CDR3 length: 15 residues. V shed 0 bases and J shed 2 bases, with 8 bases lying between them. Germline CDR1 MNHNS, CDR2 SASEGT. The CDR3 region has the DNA TGTGCCAGCAGTGAAGCGGTTTTGCCCTACAATGAGCAGTTCTTC. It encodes CASSEAVLPYNEQFF.

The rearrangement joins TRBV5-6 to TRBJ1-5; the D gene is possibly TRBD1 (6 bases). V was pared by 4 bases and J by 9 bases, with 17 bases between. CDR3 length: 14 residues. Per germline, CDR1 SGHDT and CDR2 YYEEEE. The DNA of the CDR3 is TGTGCCAGCAGCCTGGGTCGGGGGGCGAGGCCCCAGCATTTT. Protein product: CASSLGRGARPQHF.

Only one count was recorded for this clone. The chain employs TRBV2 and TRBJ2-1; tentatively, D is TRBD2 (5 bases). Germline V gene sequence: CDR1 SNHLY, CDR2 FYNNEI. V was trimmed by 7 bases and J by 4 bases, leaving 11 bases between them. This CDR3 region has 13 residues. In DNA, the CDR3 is TGTGCCAGCATTGAGGACTCATACAATGAGCAGTTCTTC. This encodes CASIEDSYNEQFF.